This entry concerns a single TCR beta chain. The length of the CDR3 is 14 residues. V was clipped by 0 bases and J by 7 bases, with 13 bases between them. The germline V gene has CDR1 SGDLS and CDR2 YYNGEE. This specimen belongs to a study of blood T cell repertoires in COVID-19. For the study at large: Spain, Italy and the United States supplied samples that represented acute and convalescent COVID-19.

Original methodology: Amplifying reference gene primers gave estimates of nucleated cell counts. The assay was immunoSEQ multiplex PCR, and TCRdb's table has in-frame clones only and misses some. The V and J calls and the clone size are those of that table, but D and trimming were determined from the DNA. The sample has 200,000 to 250,000 clones; about 88% are singletons. This chain links TRBV9 with TRBJ1-2, with D possibly being TRBD1 (6 bases). This TCR derives from a woman aged 40 to 50 who had recovered from COVID-19. The sequenced material came from peripheral blood. The CDR3 DNA follows: TGTGCCAGCAGCGTAGACCCAGGGGTCCGTGGCTACACCTTC. This encodes CASSVDPGVRGYTF.